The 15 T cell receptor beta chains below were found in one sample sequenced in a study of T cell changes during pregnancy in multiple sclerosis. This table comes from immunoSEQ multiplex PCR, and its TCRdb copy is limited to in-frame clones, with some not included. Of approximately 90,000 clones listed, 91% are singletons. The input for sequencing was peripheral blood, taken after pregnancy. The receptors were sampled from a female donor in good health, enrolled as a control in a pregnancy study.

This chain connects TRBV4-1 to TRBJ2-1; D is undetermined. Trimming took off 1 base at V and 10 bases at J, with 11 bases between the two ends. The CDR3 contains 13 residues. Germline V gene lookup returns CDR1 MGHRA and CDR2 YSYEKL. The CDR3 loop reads CASSQVAAEEQFF. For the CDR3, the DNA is TGCGCCAGCAGCCAAGTGGCTGCCGAAGAGCAGTTCTTC.

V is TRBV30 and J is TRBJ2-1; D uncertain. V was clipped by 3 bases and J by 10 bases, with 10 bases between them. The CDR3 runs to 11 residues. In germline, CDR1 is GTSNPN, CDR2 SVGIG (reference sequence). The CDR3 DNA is TGTGCCTGGAGAAGAGAGCCGGAGCAGTTCTTC. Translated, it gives CAWRREPEQFF.

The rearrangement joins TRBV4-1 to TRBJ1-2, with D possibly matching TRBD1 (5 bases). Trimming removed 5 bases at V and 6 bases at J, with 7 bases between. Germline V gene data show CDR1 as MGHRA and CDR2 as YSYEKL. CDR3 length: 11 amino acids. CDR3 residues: CASSSRDGYTF. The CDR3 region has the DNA TGCGCCAGCAGCTCCAGGGATGGCTACACCTTC.

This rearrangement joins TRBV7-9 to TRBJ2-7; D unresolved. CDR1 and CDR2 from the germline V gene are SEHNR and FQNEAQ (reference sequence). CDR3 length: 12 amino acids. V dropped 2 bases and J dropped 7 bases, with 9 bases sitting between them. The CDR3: CASSLTQAEQYF. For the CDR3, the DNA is TGTGCCAGCAGCTTAACGCAGGCTGAGCAGTACTTC.

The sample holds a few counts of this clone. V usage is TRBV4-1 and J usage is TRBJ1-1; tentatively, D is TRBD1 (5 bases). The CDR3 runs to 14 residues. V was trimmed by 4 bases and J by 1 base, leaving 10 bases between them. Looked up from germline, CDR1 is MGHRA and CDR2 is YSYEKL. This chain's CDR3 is CASSPGSRNTEAFF. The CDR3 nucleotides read TGCGCCAGCAGCCCAGGGTCGCGGAACACTGAAGCTTTCTTT.

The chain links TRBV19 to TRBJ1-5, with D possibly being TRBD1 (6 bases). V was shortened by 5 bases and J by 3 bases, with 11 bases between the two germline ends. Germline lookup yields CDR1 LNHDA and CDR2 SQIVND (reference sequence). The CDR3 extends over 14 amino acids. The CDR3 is CASSVRDNNQPQHF. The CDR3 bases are TGTGCCAGTAGTGTCCGGGACAACAATCAGCCCCAGCATTTT.

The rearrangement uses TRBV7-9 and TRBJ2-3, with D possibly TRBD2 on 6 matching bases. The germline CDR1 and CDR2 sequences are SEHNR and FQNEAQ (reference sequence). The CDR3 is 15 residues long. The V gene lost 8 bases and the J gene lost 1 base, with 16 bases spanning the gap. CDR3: CASGASADGTDTQYF. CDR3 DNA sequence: TGTGCCAGCGGGGCTAGCGCCGACGGCACAGATACGCAGTATTTT.

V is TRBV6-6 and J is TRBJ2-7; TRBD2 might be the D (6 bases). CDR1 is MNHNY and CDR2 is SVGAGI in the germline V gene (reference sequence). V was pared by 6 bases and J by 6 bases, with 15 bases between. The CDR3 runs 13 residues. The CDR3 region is CASRPGGPVEQYF. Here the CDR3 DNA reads TGTGCCAGCAGACCCGGGGGACCGGTCGAGCAGTACTTC.

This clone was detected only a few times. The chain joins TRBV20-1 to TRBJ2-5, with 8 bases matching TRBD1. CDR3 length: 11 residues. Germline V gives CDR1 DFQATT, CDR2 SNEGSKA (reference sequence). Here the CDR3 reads CSGDRSETQYF. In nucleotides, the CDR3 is TGCAGCGGGGACAGGTCAGAGACCCAGTACTTC.

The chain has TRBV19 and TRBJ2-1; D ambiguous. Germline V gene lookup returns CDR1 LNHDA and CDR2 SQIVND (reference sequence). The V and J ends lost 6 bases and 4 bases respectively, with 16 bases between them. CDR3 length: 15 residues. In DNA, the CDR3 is TGTGCCAGTAGGGATACAGAAGGATGGTACAATGAGCAGTTCTTC. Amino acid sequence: CASRDTEGWYNEQFF.

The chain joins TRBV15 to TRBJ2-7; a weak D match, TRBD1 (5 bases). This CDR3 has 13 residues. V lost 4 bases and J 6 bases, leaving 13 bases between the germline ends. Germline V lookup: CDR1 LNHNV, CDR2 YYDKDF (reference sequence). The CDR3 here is CATSISRQTEQYF. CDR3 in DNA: TGTGCCACCAGCATATCCCGACAGACCGAGCAGTACTTC.

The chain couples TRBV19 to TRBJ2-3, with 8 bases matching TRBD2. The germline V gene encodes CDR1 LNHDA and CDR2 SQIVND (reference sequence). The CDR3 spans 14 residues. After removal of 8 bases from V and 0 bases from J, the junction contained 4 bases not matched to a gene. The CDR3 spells CASARGASTDTQYF. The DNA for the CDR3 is TGTGCCAGTGCGCGGGGGGCTAGCACAGATACGCAGTATTTT.

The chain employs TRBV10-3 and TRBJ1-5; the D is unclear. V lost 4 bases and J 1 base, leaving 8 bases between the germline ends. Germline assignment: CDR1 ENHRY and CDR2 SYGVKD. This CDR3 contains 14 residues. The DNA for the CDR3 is TGTGCCATCAGTGTATCCGGGAGCAATCAGCCCCAGCATTTT. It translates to CAISVSGSNQPQHF.

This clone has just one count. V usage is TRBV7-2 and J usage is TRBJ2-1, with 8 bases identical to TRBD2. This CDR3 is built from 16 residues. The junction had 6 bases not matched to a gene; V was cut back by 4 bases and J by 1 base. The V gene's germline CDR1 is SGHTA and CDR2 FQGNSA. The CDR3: CASSSISGVSYNEQFF. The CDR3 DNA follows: TGTGCCAGCAGCTCAATTAGCGGGGTGTCCTACAATGAGCAGTTCTTC.

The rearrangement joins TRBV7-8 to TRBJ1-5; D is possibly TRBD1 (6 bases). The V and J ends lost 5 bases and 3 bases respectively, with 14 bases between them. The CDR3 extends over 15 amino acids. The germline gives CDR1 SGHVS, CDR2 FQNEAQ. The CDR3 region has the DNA TGTGCCAGCAGCCCAGCGGACAGATTCAATCAGCCCCAGCATTTT. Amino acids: CASSPADRFNQPQHF.